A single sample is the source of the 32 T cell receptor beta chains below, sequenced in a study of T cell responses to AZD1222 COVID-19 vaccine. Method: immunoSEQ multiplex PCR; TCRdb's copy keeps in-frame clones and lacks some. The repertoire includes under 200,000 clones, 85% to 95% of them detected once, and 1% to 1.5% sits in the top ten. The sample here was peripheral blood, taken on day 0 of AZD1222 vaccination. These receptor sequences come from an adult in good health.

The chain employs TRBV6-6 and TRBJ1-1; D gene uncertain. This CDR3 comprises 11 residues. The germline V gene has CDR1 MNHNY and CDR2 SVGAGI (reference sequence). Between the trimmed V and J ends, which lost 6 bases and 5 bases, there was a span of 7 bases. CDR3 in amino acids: CASRPWTEAFF. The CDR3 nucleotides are TGTGCCAGCAGACCGTGGACTGAAGCTTTCTTT.

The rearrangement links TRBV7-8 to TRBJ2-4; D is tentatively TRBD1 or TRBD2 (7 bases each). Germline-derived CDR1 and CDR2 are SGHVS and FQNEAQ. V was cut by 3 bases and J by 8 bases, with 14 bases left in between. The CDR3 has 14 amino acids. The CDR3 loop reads CASSFRAGGDIQYF. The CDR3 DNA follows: TGTGCCAGCAGCTTTAGGGCAGGGGGGGACATTCAGTACTTC.

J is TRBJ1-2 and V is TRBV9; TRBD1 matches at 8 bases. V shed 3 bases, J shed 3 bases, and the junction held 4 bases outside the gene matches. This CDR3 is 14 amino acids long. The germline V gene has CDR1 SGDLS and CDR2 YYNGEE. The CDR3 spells CASSDPTGDYGYTF. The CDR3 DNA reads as TGTGCCAGCAGCGACCCGACAGGGGACTATGGCTACACCTTC.

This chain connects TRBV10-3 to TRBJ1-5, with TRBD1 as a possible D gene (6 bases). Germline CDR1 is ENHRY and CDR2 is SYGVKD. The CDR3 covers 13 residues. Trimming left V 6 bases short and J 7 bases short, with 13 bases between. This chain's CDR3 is CAIRSGGAQPQHF. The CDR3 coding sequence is TGTGCCATCAGATCGGGGGGGGCCCAGCCCCAGCATTTT.

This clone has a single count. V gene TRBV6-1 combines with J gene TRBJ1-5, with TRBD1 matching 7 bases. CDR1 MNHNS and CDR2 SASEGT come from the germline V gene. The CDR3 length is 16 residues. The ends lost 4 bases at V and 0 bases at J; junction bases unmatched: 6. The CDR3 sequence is CASSGQGWGSNQPQHF. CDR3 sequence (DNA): TGTGCCAGCAGTGGACAGGGATGGGGTAGCAATCAGCCCCAGCATTTT.

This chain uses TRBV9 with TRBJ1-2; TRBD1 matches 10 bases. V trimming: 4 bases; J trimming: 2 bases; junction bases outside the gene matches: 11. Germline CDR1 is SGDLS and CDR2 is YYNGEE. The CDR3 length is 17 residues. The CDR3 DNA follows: TGTGCCAGCAGCCCTTCAACCGGGACAGGGGCAAACTATGGCTACACCTTC. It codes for CASSPSTGTGANYGYTF.

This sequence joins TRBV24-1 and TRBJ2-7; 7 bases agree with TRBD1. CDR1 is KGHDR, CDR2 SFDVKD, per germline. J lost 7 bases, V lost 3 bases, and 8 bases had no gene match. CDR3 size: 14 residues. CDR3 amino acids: CATSDPNRGAEQYF. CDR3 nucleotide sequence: TGTGCCACCAGTGATCCCAACAGGGGCGCAGAGCAGTACTTC.

CDR3 sequence reads: CASSPGTGGADQPQHF. CDR3 nucleotides: TGTGCCAGTAGTCCCGGGACAGGGGGTGCGGATCAGCCCCAGCATTTT. The gene calls are TRBV19 and TRBJ1-5; 11 bases agree with TRBD1. Per the germline V gene, CDR1 is LNHDA and CDR2 is SQIVND (reference sequence). The CDR3 runs to 16 residues. Germline trimming cut 5 bases from V and 5 bases from J; bases unmatched to any gene: 8.

The CDR3 sequence is CASSPDGTQAFF. The CDR3 DNA reads as TGTGCCAGCAGCCCAGACGGGACTCAAGCTTTCTTT. The chain joins TRBV3-1 (or the pseudogene TRBV3-2) to TRBJ1-1, with D tentatively TRBD1 (5 bases). Germline CDR1 reads LGHDT; CDR2 reads YNNKEL (reference sequence). V lost 4 bases to trimming and J lost 9 bases, with 12 bases between them. CDR3 size: 12 residues.

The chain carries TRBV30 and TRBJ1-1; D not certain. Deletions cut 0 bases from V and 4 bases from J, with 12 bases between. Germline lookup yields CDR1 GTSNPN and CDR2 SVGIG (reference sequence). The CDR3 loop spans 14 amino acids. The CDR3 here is CAWSVLEALTEAFF. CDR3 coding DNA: TGTGCCTGGAGTGTCCTTGAGGCCCTCACTGAAGCTTTCTTT.

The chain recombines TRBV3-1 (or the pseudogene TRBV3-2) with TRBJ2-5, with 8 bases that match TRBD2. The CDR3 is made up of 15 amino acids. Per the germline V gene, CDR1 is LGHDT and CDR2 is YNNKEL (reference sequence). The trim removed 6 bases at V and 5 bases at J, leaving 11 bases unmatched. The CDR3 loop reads CASRREGVVDETQYF. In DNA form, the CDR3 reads TGTGCCAGCAGACGGGAGGGGGTGGTGGACGAGACCCAGTACTTC.

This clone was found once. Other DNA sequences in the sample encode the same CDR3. CDR3 sequence: CASSVVGTGVTGELFF. The CDR3 nucleotides are TGTGCCAGCAGCGTAGTAGGGACAGGGGTCACCGGGGAGCTGTTTTTT. The chain carries TRBV9 and TRBJ2-2; 10 nucleotides align to TRBD1. The CDR3 is made up of 16 amino acids. V was pared by 0 bases and J by 4 bases, with 3 bases of the junction left unmatched. The germline CDR1 and CDR2 sequences are SGDLS and YYNGEE.

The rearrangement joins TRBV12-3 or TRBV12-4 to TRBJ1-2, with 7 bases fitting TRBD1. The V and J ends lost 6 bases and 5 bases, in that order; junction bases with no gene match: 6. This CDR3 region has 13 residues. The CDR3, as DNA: TGTGCCAGCAGGTCCGGGACAGATTATGGCTACACCTTC. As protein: CASRSGTDYGYTF.

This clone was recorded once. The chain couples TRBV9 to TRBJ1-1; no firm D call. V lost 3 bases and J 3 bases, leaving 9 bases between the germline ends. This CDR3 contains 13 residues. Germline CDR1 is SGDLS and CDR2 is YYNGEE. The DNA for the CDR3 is TGTGCCAGCAGCGGGTCTGGGTACACTGAAGCTTTCTTT. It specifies CASSGSGYTEAFF.

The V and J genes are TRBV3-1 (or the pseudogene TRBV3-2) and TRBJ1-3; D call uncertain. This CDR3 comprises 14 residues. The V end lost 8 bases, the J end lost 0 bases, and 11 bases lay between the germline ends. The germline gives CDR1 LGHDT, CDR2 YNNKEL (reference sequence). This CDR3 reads CASAESSSGNTIYF. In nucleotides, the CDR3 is TGTGCCAGCGCGGAGAGCAGCTCTGGAAACACCATATATTTT.

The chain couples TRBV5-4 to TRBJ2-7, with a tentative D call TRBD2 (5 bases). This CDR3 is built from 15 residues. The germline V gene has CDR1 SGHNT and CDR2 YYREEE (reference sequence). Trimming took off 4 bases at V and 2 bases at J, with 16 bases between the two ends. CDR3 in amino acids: CASSMDGPGTYEQYF. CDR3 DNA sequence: TGTGCCAGCAGCATGGACGGGCCGGGGACCTACGAGCAGTACTTC.

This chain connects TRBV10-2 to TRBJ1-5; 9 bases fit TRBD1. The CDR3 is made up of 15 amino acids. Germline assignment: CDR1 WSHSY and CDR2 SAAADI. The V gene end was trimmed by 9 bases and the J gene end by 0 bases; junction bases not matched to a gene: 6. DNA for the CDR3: TGCGCCAGGGGACAGGGAAGACATAGCAATCAGCCCCAGCATTTT. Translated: CARGQGRHSNQPQHF.

The CDR3 loop reads CASSYVSGSGANVLTF. The CDR3 region has the DNA TGTGCCAGCAGTTACGTTTCCGGCTCTGGGGCCAACGTCCTGACTTTC. This chain connects TRBV6-5 to TRBJ2-6; no clear D. CDR3 size: 16 residues. V gave up 2 bases and J gave up 0 bases, with 8 bases separating them. The germline gives CDR1 MNHEY, CDR2 SVGAGI.

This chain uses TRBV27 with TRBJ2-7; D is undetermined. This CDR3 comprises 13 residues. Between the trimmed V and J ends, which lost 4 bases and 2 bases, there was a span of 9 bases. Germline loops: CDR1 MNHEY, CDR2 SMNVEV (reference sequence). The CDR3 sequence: CASSYRLAYEQYF. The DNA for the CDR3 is TGTGCCAGCAGTTATAGGTTGGCCTACGAGCAGTACTTC.

CDR3 sequence reads: CASSSLAGGVNEQFF. CDR3 sequence (DNA): TGTGCCAGCAGCTCACTAGCGGGGGGGGTCAATGAGCAGTTCTTC. The chain links TRBV7-9 to TRBJ2-1, with 13 bases aligning to TRBD2. CDR1 and CDR2 (germline): SEHNR, FQNEAQ (reference sequence). The ends lost 4 bases at V and 6 bases at J; junction bases unmatched: 3. The CDR3 is made up of 15 amino acids.

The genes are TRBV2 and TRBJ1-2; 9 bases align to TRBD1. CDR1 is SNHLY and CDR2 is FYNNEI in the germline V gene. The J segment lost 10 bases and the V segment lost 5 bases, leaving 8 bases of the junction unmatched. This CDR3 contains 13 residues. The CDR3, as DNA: TGTGCCAGCAGTTGGGACAGGGAATCTGACTACACCTTC. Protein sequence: CASSWDRESDYTF.

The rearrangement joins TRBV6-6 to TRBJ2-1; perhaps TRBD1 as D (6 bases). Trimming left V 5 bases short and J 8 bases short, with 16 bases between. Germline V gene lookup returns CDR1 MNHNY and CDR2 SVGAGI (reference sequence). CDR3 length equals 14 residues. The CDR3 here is CASSPPERGYEQFF. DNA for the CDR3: TGTGCCAGCAGTCCACCTGAAAGGGGGTATGAGCAGTTCTTC.

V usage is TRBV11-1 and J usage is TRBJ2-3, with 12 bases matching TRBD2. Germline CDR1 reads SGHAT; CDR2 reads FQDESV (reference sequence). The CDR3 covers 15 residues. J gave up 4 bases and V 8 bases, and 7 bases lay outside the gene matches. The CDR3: CASVLAGGVPDTQYF. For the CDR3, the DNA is TGTGCCAGCGTACTAGCGGGGGGTGTCCCAGATACGCAGTATTTT.

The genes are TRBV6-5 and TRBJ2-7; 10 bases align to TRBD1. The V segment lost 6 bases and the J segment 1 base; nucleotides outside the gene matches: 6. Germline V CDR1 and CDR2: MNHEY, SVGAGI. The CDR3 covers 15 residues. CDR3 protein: CASRGQGIGSYEQYF. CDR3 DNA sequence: TGTGCCAGCAGGGGACAGGGGATCGGGTCCTACGAGCAGTACTTC.

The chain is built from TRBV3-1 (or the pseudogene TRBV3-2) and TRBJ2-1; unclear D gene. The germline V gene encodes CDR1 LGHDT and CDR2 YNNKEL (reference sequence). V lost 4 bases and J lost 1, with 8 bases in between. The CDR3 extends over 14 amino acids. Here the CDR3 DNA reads TGTGCCAGCAGCCCCTCGGGTTCCTACAATGAGCAGTTCTTC. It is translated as CASSPSGSYNEQFF.

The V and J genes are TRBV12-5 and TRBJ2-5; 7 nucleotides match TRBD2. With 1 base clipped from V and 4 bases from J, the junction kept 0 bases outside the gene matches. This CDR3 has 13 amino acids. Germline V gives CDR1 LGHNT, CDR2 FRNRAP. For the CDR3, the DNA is TGTGCTAGTGGTTTGGCGGGAGGAGAGACCCAGTACTTC. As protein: CASGLAGGETQYF.

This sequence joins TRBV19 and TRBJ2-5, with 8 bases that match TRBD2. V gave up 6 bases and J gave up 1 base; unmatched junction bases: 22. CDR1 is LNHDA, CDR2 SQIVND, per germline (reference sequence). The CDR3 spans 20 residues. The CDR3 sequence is CASRDRRGSGGLSGQETQYF. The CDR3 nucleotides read TGTGCCAGTAGGGATCGACGGGGAAGCGGGGGTCTCTCGGGCCAAGAGACCCAGTACTTC.

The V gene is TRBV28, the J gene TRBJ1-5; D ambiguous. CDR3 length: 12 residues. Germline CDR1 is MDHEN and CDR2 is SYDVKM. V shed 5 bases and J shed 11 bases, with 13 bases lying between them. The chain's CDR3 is CASSPPELSQHF. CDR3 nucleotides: TGTGCCAGCAGTCCCCCCGAGTTGTCCCAGCATTTT.

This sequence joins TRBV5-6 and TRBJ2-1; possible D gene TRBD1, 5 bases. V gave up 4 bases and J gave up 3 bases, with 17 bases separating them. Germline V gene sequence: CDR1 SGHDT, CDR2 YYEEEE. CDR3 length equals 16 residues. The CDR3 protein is CASSPPLGPYYNEQFF. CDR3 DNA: TGTGCCAGCAGCCCCCCCTTGGGGCCTTACTACAATGAGCAGTTCTTC.

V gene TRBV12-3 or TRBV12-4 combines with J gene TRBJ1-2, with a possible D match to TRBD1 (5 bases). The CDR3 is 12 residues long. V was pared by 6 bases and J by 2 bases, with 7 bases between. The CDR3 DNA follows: TGTGCCAGCAGGGGACGGAACTATGGCTACACCTTC. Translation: CASRGRNYGYTF.

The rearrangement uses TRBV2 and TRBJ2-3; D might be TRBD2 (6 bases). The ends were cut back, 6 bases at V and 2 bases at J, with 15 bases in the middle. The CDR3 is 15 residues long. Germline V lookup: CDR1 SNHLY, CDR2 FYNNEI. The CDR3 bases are TGTGCCAGCAGCCGCGCCGGGAGACTCACAGATACGCAGTATTTT. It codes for CASSRAGRLTDTQYF.

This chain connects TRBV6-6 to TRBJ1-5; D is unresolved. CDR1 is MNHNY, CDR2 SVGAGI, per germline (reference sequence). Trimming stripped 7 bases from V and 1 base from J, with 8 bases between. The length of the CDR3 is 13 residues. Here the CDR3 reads CASTDPSNQPQHF. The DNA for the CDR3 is TGTGCCAGCACCGACCCAAGCAATCAGCCCCAGCATTTT.